This T cell receptor (beta chain) was captured in a study of T cell responses to AZD1222 COVID-19 vaccine. General observations from the study: CD4 TCRs linked to vaccination spanned spike, dominating at 160-218 and 743-854. Reportedly, close to half of spike-specific TCRs are directed against unmutated variant regions. With two AZD1222 doses given, Spike-specific TCR breadth and depth both rose. Among the donors, most were white British and more were female, and clonal diversity was possibly underestimated.

A remark on this clone: What it binds is not known.

V was clipped by 0 bases and J by 3 bases; unmatched bases: 3. Germline V gene data show CDR1 as GTSNPN and CDR2 as SVGIG (reference sequence). The CDR3 sequence is 14 residues long. The protocol was immunoSEQ multiplex PCR, while the TCRdb copy is restricted to in-frame clones and leaves out a portion. Here the sample spans about 140,000 clones, 80% to 95% being singletons. The material sequenced was peripheral blood, taken on day 0 of AZD1222 vaccination. The TCR was taken from an adult in good health. This chain links TRBV30 with TRBJ2-3, with 7 positions matching TRBD2. The CDR3 protein is CAWSVGGMTDTQYF. The CDR3 coding sequence is TGTGCCTGGAGTGTGGGGGGGATGACAGATACGCAGTATTTT.